This T cell receptor beta chain comes out of a study of control samples from healthy donors and cancer patients. The assay was immunoSEQ multiplex PCR, and TCRdb's table has in-frame clones only and misses some. In the table there are tens of thousands of clones, about 91% of which are singletons. Germline loops: CDR1 LGHNT, CDR2 FRNRAP. The CDR3 has 17 amino acids. Trimming removed 2 bases from V and 4 bases from J, with 18 bases in between. This clonotype originated in a man in his fifties in good health. The sequenced material came from blood. This chain joins TRBV12-5 and TRBJ2-1; D may correspond to TRBD1 or TRBD2 (5 bases each). The CDR3 reads CASGLRTRELGYNEQFF. For the CDR3, the DNA is TGTGCTAGTGGTTTGAGGACAAGGGAGCTTGGTTACAATGAGCAGTTCTTC.